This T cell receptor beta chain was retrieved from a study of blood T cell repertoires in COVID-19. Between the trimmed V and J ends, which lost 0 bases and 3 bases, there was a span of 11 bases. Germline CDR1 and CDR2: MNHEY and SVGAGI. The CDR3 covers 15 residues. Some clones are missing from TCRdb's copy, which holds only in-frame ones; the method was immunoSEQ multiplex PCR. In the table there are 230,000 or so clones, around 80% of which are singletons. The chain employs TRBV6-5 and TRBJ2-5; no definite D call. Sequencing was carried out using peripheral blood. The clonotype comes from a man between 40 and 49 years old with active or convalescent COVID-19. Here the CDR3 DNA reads TGTGCCAGCAGTTACTCGCTATCCGGAGAAGAGACCCAGTACTTC. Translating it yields CASSYSLSGEETQYF.